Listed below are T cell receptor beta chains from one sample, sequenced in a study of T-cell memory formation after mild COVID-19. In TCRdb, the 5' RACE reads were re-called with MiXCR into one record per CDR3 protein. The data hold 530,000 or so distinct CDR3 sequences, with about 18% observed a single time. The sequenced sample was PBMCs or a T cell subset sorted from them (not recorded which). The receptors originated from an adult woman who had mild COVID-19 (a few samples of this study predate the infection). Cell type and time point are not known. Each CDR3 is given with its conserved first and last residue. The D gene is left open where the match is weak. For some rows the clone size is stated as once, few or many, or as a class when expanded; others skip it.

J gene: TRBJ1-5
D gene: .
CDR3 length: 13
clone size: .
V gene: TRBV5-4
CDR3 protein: CASSSNGNQPQHF
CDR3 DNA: TGTGCCAGCAGCAGCAACGGCAATCAGCCCCAGCATTTT

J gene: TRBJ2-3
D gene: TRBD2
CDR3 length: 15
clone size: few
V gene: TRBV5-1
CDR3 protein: CASSLSGVSTDTQYF
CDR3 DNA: TGCGCCAGCAGCTTAAGCGGGGTTAGCACAGATACGCAGTATTTT

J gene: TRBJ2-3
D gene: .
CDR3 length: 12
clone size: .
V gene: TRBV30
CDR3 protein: CAWSFSTDTQYF
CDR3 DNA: TGTGCCTGGAGTTTCAGCACAGATACGCAGTATTTT

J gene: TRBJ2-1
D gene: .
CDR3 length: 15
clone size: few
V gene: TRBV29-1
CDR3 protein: CSATWGPSEWSEQFF
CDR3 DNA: TGCAGCGCCACGTGGGGTCCTAGCGAGTGGAGTGAGCAGTTCTTC

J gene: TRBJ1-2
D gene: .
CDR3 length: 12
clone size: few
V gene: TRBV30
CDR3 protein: CAWSQTFYGYTF
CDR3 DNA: TGTGCCTGGAGTCAGACCTTCTATGGCTACACCTTC

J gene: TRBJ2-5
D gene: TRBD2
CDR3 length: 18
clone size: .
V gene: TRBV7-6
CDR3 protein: CASSLIGASSGGQETQYF
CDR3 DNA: TGTGCCAGCAGCTTAATCGGGGCGTCTAGCGGGGGGCAAGAGACCCAGTACTTC

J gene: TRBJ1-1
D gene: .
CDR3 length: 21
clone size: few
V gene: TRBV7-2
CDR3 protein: CASSLVALYADRLFMNTEAFF
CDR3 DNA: TGTGCCAGCAGCTTAGTGGCCCTATACGCGGACAGACTATTTATGAACACTGAAGCTTTCTTT

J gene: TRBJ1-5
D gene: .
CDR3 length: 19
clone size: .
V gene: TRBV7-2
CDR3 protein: CASSPSDVDSPYNYQPQHF
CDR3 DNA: TGTGCCAGCAGCCCCAGTGATGTAGACAGTCCCTATAACTATCAGCCCCAGCATTTT

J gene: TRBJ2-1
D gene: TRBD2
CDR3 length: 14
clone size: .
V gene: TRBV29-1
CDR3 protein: CSVEITSGSNEQFF
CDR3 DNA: TGCAGCGTTGAGATTACTAGCGGGAGTAATGAGCAGTTCTTC

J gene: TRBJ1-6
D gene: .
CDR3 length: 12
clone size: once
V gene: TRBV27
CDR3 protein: CASSSPDRPLHF
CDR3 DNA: TGTGCCAGCAGTTCCCCGGACAGACCCCTCCACTTT

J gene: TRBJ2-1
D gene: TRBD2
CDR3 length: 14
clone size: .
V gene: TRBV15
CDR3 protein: CATLAGGPMDEQFF
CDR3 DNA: TGTGCCACTCTAGCGGGGGGGCCCATGGATGAGCAGTTCTTC

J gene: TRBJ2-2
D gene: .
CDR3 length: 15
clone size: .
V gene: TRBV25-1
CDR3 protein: CASSFSTVNTGELFF
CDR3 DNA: TGTGCCAGCAGCTTTAGTACAGTGAACACCGGGGAGCTGTTTTTT

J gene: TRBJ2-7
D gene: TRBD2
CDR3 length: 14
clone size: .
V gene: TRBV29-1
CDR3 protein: CSVALAGGPYEQYF
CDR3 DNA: TGCAGCGTAGCCCTAGCGGGAGGACCCTACGAGCAGTACTTC

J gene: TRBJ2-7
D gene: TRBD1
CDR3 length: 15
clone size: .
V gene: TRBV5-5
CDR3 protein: CARTIPGQGIYEQYF
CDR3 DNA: TGTGCCAGGACTATTCCGGGACAGGGTATCTACGAGCAGTACTTC

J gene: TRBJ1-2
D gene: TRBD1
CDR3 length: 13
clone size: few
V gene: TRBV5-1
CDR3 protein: CASSSGQGNGYTF
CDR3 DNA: TGCGCCAGCAGCTCCGGACAGGGAAATGGCTACACCTTC

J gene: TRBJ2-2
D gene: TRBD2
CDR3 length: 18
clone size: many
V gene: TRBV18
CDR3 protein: CASSPPGLAGGTTGELFF
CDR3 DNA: TGTGCCAGCTCACCACCGGGACTAGCGGGAGGAACCACCGGGGAGCTGTTTTTT

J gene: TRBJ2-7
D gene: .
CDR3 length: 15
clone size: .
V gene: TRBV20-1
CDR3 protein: CSAREGGQLGYEQYF
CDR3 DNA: TGCAGTGCTAGAGAGGGGGGGCAGTTAGGATACGAGCAGTACTTC

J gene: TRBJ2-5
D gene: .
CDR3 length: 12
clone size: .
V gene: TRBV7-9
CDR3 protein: CASRSVGETQYF
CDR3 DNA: TGTGCCAGCAGATCGGTCGGGGAGACCCAGTACTTC

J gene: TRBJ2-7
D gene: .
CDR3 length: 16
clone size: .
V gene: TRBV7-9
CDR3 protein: CASSPRAPGATSIPVF
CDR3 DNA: TGTGCCAGCAGCCCCCGTGCTCCCGGGGCCACATCGATCCCCGTATTC

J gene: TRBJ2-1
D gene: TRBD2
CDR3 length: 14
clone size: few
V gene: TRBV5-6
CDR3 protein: CASSSPGLASEQFF
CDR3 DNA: TGTGCCAGCAGCTCGCCGGGACTAGCGAGTGAGCAGTTCTTC

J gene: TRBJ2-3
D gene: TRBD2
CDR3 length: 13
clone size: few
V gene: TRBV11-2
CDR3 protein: CASSLTSPDTQYF
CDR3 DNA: TGTGCCAGCAGCTTGACTAGCCCAGATACGCAGTATTTT

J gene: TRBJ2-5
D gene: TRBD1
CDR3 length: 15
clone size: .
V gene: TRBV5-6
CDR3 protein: CASSATGTGVETQYF
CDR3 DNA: TGTGCCAGCAGCGCAACCGGGACAGGGGTAGAGACCCAGTACTTC